A single sample gave rise to the 31 T cell receptor beta chains below, sequenced in a study of T cell repertoires in cytomegalovirus infection (dated by TCRdb to about 2019). The treatment or condition label here, explained by the study, means: in vitro stimulation with specific CMV peptide epitopes to enrich CMV-specific T cells. Sequencing took place on an Illumina HiSeq 1500. Using fastp at Q25 and MiXCR, TCRdb reprocessed the public reads and kept productive beta chains. A single entry per CDR3 protein holds the most common genes and DNA from its merged rows. Present in this sample are about 830,000 distinct CDR3 sequences, 30% to 35% of which were seen just once. The ten largest make up under 15% of the sample. These receptors are not linked to any known antigen. The specimen was cultured CD8+ T cells from PBMCs, collected from culture after CMV antigen stimulation. The source of these receptors is a human donor in good health (CMV status not recorded). Some clones in this sample may be carry-over from other donors' samples.

The rearrangement links TRBV7-2 to TRBJ1-1, with D uncertain. The CDR3 runs 12 residues. Germline-derived CDR1 and CDR2 are SGHTA and FQGNSA. V was clipped by 5 bases and J by 7 bases, with 11 bases between them. The CDR3 DNA sequence: TGTGCCAGCAGCCCAGACGGGTATGAAGCTTTCTTT. Translated: CASSPDGYEAFF.

This clonotype was counted ten times or more. At one end the junction does not follow the germline gene, possibly because of a read error. V is TRBV7-9 and J is TRBJ1-5, with a tentative D call TRBD1 (6 bases). Per the germline V gene, CDR1 is SEHNR and CDR2 is FQNEAQ (reference sequence). CDR3 size: 12 residues. Here the CDR3 DNA reads TGCGCCAGCAGCCAAGGGGGTCAGCCCCAGCATTTT. It encodes CASSQGGQPQHF.

V is TRBV7-9 and J is TRBJ1-4; D may be TRBD1 (6 bases). The CDR3 runs 13 residues. The V gene's germline CDR1 is SEHNR and CDR2 FQNEAQ (reference sequence). V was pared by 5 bases and J by 6 bases, with 10 bases between. CDR3 loop: CASSGRGDEKLFF. The CDR3 region has the DNA TGTGCCAGCAGCGGAAGGGGGGATGAAAAACTGTTTTTT.

The rearrangement uses TRBV11-2 and TRBJ2-7, with no clear D. Per the germline V gene, CDR1 is SGHAT and CDR2 is FQNNGV. V was shortened by 1 base and J by 7 bases, with 8 bases between the two germline ends. The CDR3 has 12 amino acids. CDR3 residues: CASSLGTSEQYV. CDR3 DNA sequence: TGTGCCAGCAGCTTAGGGACGAGTGAGCAGTACGTC.

This clonotype has just a few counts. This chain joins TRBV19 and TRBJ2-5; 10 bases align to TRBD2. The V gene's germline CDR1 is LNHDA and CDR2 SQIVND (reference sequence). After removal of 7 bases from V and 4 bases from J, the junction contained 6 bases not matched to a gene. The length of the CDR3 is 14 residues. DNA of the CDR3: TGTGCCAGTAATGGGGGGACTAGCGTAGAGACCCAGTACTTC. Translating gives CASNGGTSVETQYF.

The table lists this clonotype with many counts. The chain combines TRBV11-2 with TRBJ1-4, with D possibly being TRBD1 (6 bases). This CDR3 is 14 amino acids long. Per the germline V gene, CDR1 is SGHAT and CDR2 is FQNNGV. Deletions cut 4 bases from V and 6 bases from J, with 12 bases between. DNA of the CDR3: TGTGCCAGCAGCTCGACAGGCGGGGATGAAAAACTGTTTTTT. It codes for CASSSTGGDEKLFF.

On this clonotype itself: It may be a read error: a sequence one base away is much more abundant. This sequence joins TRBV7-8 and TRBJ2-3; 7 nucleotides align to TRBD2. The CDR3 has 17 amino acids. Per the germline V gene, CDR1 is SGHVS and CDR2 is FQNEAQ. The CDR3 loop reads CAGSLESGTMVTDTQYF. CDR3 nucleotides: TGTGCCGGCAGCTTAGAATCCGGGACTATGGTAACAGATACGCAGTATTTT.

There are a few counts of this clonotype. The chain joins TRBV12-3 or TRBV12-4 to TRBJ2-6; perhaps TRBD1 as D (6 bases). V was cut by 2 bases and J by 1 base, with 9 bases left in between. CDR3 length equals 16 residues. The CDR3 reads CASSLPTGSGANVLTF. The DNA of the CDR3 is TGTGCCAGCAGTTTACCCACAGGGTCTGGGGCCAACGTCCTGACTTTC.

This clonotype showed up just a few times. The CDR3 DNA reads as TGTGCCACCCCGGGACAGGGAAACGTTGACAATGAGCAGTTCTTC. Amino acid sequence: CATPGQGNVDNEQFF. J is TRBJ2-1 and V is TRBV2; 9 bases are shared with TRBD1. The CDR3 loop spans 15 amino acids. CDR1 and CDR2 from the germline V gene are SNHLY and FYNNEI. Trimming cost V 10 bases and J 5 bases; bases outside gene matches: 12.

In this sample, this clonotype turned up a few times. The genes are TRBV6-2 or TRBV6-3 and TRBJ1-1, with D unclear. Germline V CDR1 and CDR2: MNHEY, SVGEGT. The CDR3 loop spans 15 amino acids. Trimming pared 0 bases from V and 3 bases from J, leaving 11 bases between. The CDR3 region has the DNA TGTGCCAGCAGTTACTCGACGCAGGTCCACACTGAAGCTTTCTTT. Translated: CASSYSTQVHTEAFF.

A few counts support this clonotype. The chain employs TRBV11-2 and TRBJ2-7; D is perhaps TRBD1 (5 bases). Trimming pared 3 bases from V and 2 bases from J, leaving 8 bases between. This CDR3 comprises 13 residues. Germline V gene data show CDR1 as SGHAT and CDR2 as FQNNGV. The CDR3 sequence is CASSFDRPYEQYV. CDR3 coding DNA: TGTGCCAGCAGCTTTGACAGACCCTACGAGCAGTACGTC.

The chain carries TRBV11-2 and TRBJ2-7, with TRBD1 as a possible D gene (5 bases). Trimming shortened V by 2 bases and J by 1 base, and 15 bases separated the two germline ends. The germline V gene encodes CDR1 SGHAT and CDR2 FQNNGV. The CDR3 covers 16 residues. DNA of the CDR3: TGTGCCAGCAGCTTAAATGGGGCTGCCTCTTCCTACGAGCAGTACGTC. Translation gives CASSLNGAASSYEQYV.

This chain's CDR3 is CASSEDRTRRDQDTQYF. As DNA, the CDR3 is TGTGCCAGCAGCGAGGATCGGACTAGAAGGGACCAGGATACGCAGTATTTT. The V call is TRBV5-5, the J call TRBJ2-3; 7 nucleotides agree with TRBD2. The CDR3 consists of 17 residues. Looked up from germline, CDR1 is SGHKS and CDR2 is YYEKEE (reference sequence). J lost 6 bases, V lost 4 bases, and 17 bases had no gene match.

The chain couples TRBV11-2 to TRBJ1-2; 8 bases align to TRBD1. Germline CDR1 and CDR2: SGHAT and FQNNGV. Trimming cost V 4 bases and J 6 bases; bases outside gene matches: 10. CDR3 size: 15 residues. The CDR3 region is CASSYRTGNLDGYTF. The CDR3 DNA sequence: TGTGCCAGCAGCTACCGGACAGGGAACTTGGATGGCTACACCTTC. Full variable domain (missing parts from reference TRBV11-2 and TRBJ1-2): EAGVAQSPRYKIIEKRQSVAFWCNPISGHATLYWYQQILGQGPKLLIQFQNNGVVDDSQLPKDRFSAERLKGVDSTLKIQPAKLEDSAVYLCASSYRTGNLDGYTFGSGTRLTVV.

The CDR3 DNA sequence: TGTGCCACCAGCAGAGGACTCACTGGCGGAAACACCATATATTTT. Translating it yields CATSRGLTGGNTIYF. The chain combines TRBV15 with TRBJ1-3; D is ambiguous. The V end lost 1 base, the J end lost 4 bases, and 11 bases lay between the germline ends. CDR3 length: 15 amino acids. CDR1 and CDR2 from the germline V gene are LNHNV and YYDKDF (reference sequence).

In nucleotides, the CDR3 is TGTGCCAGCAGCGACAGACAGGGTTCCTTCTATGAGCAGTTCTTC. Its translation: CASSDRQGSFYEQFF. The rearrangement uses TRBV5-6 and TRBJ2-1; TRBD1 matches 7 bases. Germline trimming cut 4 bases from V and 8 bases from J; bases unmatched to any gene: 12. The V gene's germline CDR1 is SGHDT and CDR2 YYEEEE. There are 15 residues in the CDR3.

J is TRBJ1-2 and V is TRBV18; a possible D gene is TRBD1 (5 bases). Germline lookup yields CDR1 KGHSH and CDR2 LQKENI. This CDR3 has 14 residues. Trimming cost V 0 bases and J 3 bases, with 8 bases left between them. The CDR3 region is CASSPPGEYYGYTF. CDR3 bases: TGTGCCAGCTCACCACCGGGGGAATACTATGGCTACACCTTC.

This clonotype was detected a few times. No DNA is shown, since the ends of the CDR3 on it are uncertain; the CDR3 is the one TCRdb lists. The chain recombines TRBV7-4 with TRBJ2-1; whether TRBD1, the table's D call, matches the DNA was not checked. From its first to its last residue, the CDR3 has 13 amino acids. Germline values: CDR1 SGHVT, CDR2 SQSDAQ. This CDR3 reads CASSFRGRGEQFF.

This clonotype occurred a few times. The V and J genes are TRBV12-3 or TRBV12-4 and TRBJ2-7, with unresolved D. Between the trimmed V and J ends, which lost 3 bases and 2 bases, there was a span of 8 bases. The CDR3 extends over 13 amino acids. The CDR3 nucleotides are TGTGCCAGCAGTTTGCTACAGACCTACGAGCAGTACTTC. As protein: CASSLLQTYEQYF.

The rearrangement joins TRBV7-2 to TRBJ2-3; D perhaps matches TRBD2 (6 bases). Deletions cut 5 bases from V and 5 bases from J, with 17 bases between. Germline assignment: CDR1 SGHTA and CDR2 FQGNSA. The CDR3 contains 15 residues. Here the CDR3 DNA reads TGTGCCAGCAGCACATCGGGGGAGCAGATAGATACGCAGTATTTT. Translating it yields CASSTSGEQIDTQYF.

This rearrangement joins TRBV6-1 to TRBJ2-3; D gene uncertain. V was clipped by 7 bases and J by 0 bases, with 11 bases between them. The CDR3 contains 14 residues. CDR1 is MNHNS and CDR2 is SASEGT in the germline V gene. The CDR3 DNA sequence: TGTGCCAGCACAACAGTTACTAGCACAGATACGCAGTATTTT. Translation gives CASTTVTSTDTQYF.

The V gene is TRBV7-9, the J gene TRBJ1-4, with TRBD1 identical over 7 bases. Germline CDR1 reads SEHNR; CDR2 reads FQNEAQ (reference sequence). The V and J ends lost 5 bases and 4 bases, in that order; junction bases with no gene match: 4. The CDR3 covers 14 residues. The CDR3 loop reads CASSPGDSNEKLFF. The CDR3 bases are TGTGCCAGCAGCCCCGGGGACAGTAATGAAAAACTGTTTTTT.

This clonotype was observed a handful of times. The V gene is TRBV5-4, the J gene TRBJ2-7; D perhaps matches TRBD1 (5 bases). Germline loops: CDR1 SGHNT, CDR2 YYREEE (reference sequence). V lost 0 bases and J lost 7, with 20 bases in between. The CDR3 is made up of 16 amino acids. The CDR3 loop reads CASSLEPGRALREQYF. CDR3 DNA: TGTGCCAGCAGCTTGGAACCGGGCAGGGCGCTGCGAGAGCAGTACTTC.

The chain recombines TRBV7-9 with TRBJ2-1, with 7 bases that match TRBD1. The CDR3 extends over 14 amino acids. With V trimmed by 4 bases and J by 4 bases, 4 bases remained unmatched. Germline CDR1 reads SEHNR; CDR2 reads FQNEAQ (reference sequence). CDR3 sequence reads: CASSSGQLYNEQFF. Written as DNA, the CDR3 is TGTGCCAGCAGCTCGGGACAGCTTTACAATGAGCAGTTCTTC.

This clonotype appeared many times. The gene calls are TRBV7-2 and TRBJ2-3, with a tentative D call TRBD2 (6 bases). The CDR3 is 15 residues long. V was clipped by 5 bases and J by 0 bases, with 12 bases between them. From germline, CDR1 is SGHTA and CDR2 FQGNSA. The CDR3 reads CASSRLETSTDTQYF. CDR3 DNA: TGTGCCAGCAGCAGACTAGAGACTAGCACAGATACGCAGTATTTT.

This clonotype occurred a few times. This CDR3 is CASSLGQKNQPQHF. The CDR3 region has the DNA TGTGCCAGCAGTTTGGGGCAGAAAAATCAGCCCCAGCATTTT. This chain joins TRBV28 and TRBJ1-5; D possibly corresponds to TRBD1 (5 bases). V shed 3 bases and J shed 4 bases, with 10 bases lying between them. From germline, CDR1 is MDHEN and CDR2 SYDVKM. The CDR3 runs 14 residues. Full variable domain (missing parts from reference TRBV28 and TRBJ1-5): DVKVTQSSRYLVKRTGEKVFLECVQDMDHENMFWYRQDPGLGLRLIYFSYDVKMKEKGDIPEGYSVSREKKERFSLILESASTNQTSMYLCASSLGQKNQPQHFGDGTRLSIL.

The chain couples TRBV6-5 to TRBJ2-1, with TRBD1 as a possible D gene (6 bases). Germline CDR1 MNHEY, CDR2 SVGAGI. This CDR3 region has 13 residues. Trimming shortened V by 3 bases and J by 7 bases, and 10 bases separated the two germline ends. The DNA for the CDR3 is TGTGCCAGCAGTTATAACAGGGTTAATGAGCAGTTCTTC. Amino acid sequence: CASSYNRVNEQFF.

This sequence joins TRBV9 and TRBJ1-3; no clear D. Trimming pared 0 bases from V and 0 bases from J, leaving 13 bases between. There are 17 residues in the CDR3. CDR1 and CDR2 from the germline V gene are SGDLS and YYNGEE. The CDR3: CASSVDWGGLSGNTIYF. CDR3 DNA sequence: TGTGCCAGCAGCGTAGATTGGGGAGGCCTCTCTGGAAACACCATATATTTT.

The CDR3 spells CATSRGFNQPQHF. CDR3 nucleotide sequence: TGTGCCACCAGCCGGGGGTTCAATCAGCCCCAGCATTTT. The V gene is TRBV6-5, the J gene TRBJ1-5; weak D call: TRBD1 (5 bases). The CDR3 has 13 amino acids. V lost 10 bases and J 3 bases, leaving 13 bases between the germline ends. In germline, CDR1 is MNHEY, CDR2 SVGAGI.

This clonotype was picked up a small number of times. The J gene is TRBJ2-2, the V gene TRBV12-3 or TRBV12-4; 7 bases agree with TRBD2. The CDR3 has 12 amino acids. The CDR3 reads CAAGSSTGELFF. CDR3 coding DNA: TGTGCAGCGGGGAGTAGCACCGGGGAGCTGTTTTTT.

The chain is built from TRBV3-1 and TRBJ2-1, with D tentatively TRBD1 (5 bases). CDR1 is LGHDT and CDR2 is YNNKEL in the germline V gene (reference sequence). V lost 6 bases to trimming and J lost 7 bases, with 13 bases between them. This CDR3 has 13 residues. CDR3: CASRPVDRNEQFF. Written as DNA, the CDR3 is TGTGCCAGCAGACCCGTTGACAGAAATGAGCAGTTCTTC.